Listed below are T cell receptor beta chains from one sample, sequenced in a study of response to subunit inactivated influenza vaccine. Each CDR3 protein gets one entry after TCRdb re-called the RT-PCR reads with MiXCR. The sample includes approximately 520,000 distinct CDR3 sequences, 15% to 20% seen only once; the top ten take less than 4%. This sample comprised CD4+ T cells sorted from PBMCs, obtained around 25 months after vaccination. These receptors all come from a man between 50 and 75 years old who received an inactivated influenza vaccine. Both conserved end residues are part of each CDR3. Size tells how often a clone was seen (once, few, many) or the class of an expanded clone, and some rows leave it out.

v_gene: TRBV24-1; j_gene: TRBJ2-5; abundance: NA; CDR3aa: CATSDAGTGGAETQYF
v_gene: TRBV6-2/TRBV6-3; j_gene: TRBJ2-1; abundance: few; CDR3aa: CASSFRLVKNEQFF
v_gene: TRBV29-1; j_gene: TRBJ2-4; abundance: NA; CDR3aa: CSVSPLAKNIQYF
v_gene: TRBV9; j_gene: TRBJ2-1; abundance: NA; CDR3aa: CASSATGTGGYEQFF
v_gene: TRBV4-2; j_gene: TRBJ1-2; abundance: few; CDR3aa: CASSQDSLYGYTF
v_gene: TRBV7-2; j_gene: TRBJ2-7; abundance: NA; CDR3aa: CASNWGQGAEQYF
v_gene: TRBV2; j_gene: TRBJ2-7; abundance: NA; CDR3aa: CASSVHHEQYF
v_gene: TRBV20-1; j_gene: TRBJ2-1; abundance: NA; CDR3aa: CSALTSGRVNEQFF
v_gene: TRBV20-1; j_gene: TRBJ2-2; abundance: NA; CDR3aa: CSARKAQAGELFF
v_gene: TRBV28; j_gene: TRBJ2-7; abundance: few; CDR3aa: CASSFTLAGLSYEQYF
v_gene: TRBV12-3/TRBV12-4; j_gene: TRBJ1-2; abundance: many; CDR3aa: CASSSFAGDHTF
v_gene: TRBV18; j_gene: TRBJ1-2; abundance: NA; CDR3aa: CASSPLARSAYYGYTF
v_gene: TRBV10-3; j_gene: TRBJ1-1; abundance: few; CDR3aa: CAISDSRGSTEAFF
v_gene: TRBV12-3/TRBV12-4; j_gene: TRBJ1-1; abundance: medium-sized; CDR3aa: CASSLSGNTEAFF
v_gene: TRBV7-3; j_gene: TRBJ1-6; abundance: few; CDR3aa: CASSLGLGSPLHF
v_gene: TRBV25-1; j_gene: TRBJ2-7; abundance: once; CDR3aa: CATGRLAGGEQYF
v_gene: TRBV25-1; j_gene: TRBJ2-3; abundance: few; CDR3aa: CASSESPLVFDF